This T cell receptor beta chain was recovered during a study of early T cells in non-severe SARS-CoV-2 infection. General observations from the study: VDJdb-based annotation leaned toward anti-spike CD8 responses and missed private and CD4 specificities.

This CDR3 contains 17 residues. With 6 bases removed from V and 2 bases from J, the gap between germline ends came to 22 bases. Germline V lookup: CDR1 MNHNY, CDR2 SVGAGI (reference sequence). As concerns this clonotype: Its antigen remains unknown.

Tagging with unique molecular identifiers was applied to individual cDNA molecules. A single record per CDR3 protein comes from TCRdb applying MiXCR to the 5' RACE reads. The sample carries about 83,000 distinct CDR3 sequences, 12% recorded once. This TCR derives from an adult who was a healthcare worker with PCR-confirmed SARS-CoV-2 infection or an uninfected control (not recorded which). This chain uses TRBV6-6 with TRBJ1-2; maybe TRBD1 (6 bases). The sequencing input was whole blood. The CDR3 DNA sequence: TGTGCCAGCAGACCGCAAAGAACCGGACAGACCAACTATGGCTACACCTTC. It specifies CASRPQRTGQTNYGYTF.